This T cell receptor (beta chain) was recovered during a study of control samples from healthy donors and cancer patients. With V trimmed by 3 bases and J by 5 bases, 5 bases remained unmatched. The CDR3 is 15 amino acids. Germline CDR1 is LNHDA and CDR2 is SQIVND (reference sequence). Only in-frame clones appear in the TCRdb table, and some are missing; sequencing was by immunoSEQ multiplex PCR. This table has more than 150,000 clones, 80% to 95% appearing once. The material sequenced was blood. This chain uses TRBV19 with TRBJ2-5, with TRBD2 matching 11 bases. The sequence was obtained from a young woman in good health. This chain's CDR3 is CASSILAGGGETQYF. As DNA, the CDR3 is TGTGCCAGTAGTATTCTAGCGGGAGGTGGGGAGACCCAGTACTTC.